The sequence of this T cell receptor beta chain was determined in a study of blood T cell repertoires in COVID-19. Study in general: The origin of the acute and convalescent COVID-19 samples was the United States, Italy and Spain.

Participants, roughly 18 to 100 years old, spanned 24 US areas. Sequencing was performed with immunoSEQ multiplex PCR; in TCRdb, only in-frame clones are kept and a portion is missing. Of approximately 210,000 clones listed, over 75% are singletons. This CDR3 is 17 amino acids long. V dropped 4 bases and J dropped 3; count of bases not matched to a gene: 9. CDR1 is LGHDT, CDR2 YNNKEL, per germline (reference sequence). What was sequenced was PBMCs or T cells enriched from blood (not recorded which). The TCR comes from a man aged 25 to 40 with acute COVID-19. V is TRBV3-1 (or the pseudogene TRBV3-2) and J is TRBJ2-1; TRBD2 matches 10 bases. The CDR3 DNA is TGTGCCAGCAGCCGGGTAGCGGGGGGTCCTTACTACAATGAGCAGTTCTTC. This sequence encodes CASSRVAGGPYYNEQFF.